This T cell receptor beta chain was found in a study of T cells in localized non-small cell lung cancer (dated by TCRdb to 2019 to 2021). For the wider study: Comparing tumors with uninvolved tumor-adjacent lungs, the study looked at the T cell repertoires of 200 to 250 patients with early-stage NSCLC. NSCLC patients had a mean age of roughly 69 years, and around 130 were male and 85 to 110 female. All 250 or so NSCLC patients in the cohort were treatment-naive and had localized lung tumors that were resected.

This clone has more than one count but fewer than ten. There is no known antigen for this receptor. No base-level quality is on record; no much larger clone is a single base apart. From the cysteine through the phenylalanine, the CDR3 covers 11 amino acids. CDR3 DNA is the only sequence kept; it has 33 bases, read in frame from the first base. V loses 3 bases at its end and J loses 10 bases; junction bases beyond the gene matches: 5. The germline V gene encodes CDR1 GTSNPN and CDR2 SVGIG (reference sequence). TCR beta CDR3 regions were sequenced from DNA using the immunoSEQ Assay. Under the source paper's analysis protocol: To compute T cell density, TCR beta template counts were normalized to usable DNA, which was estimated by amplifying housekeeping genes. Richness was estimated using the preseqR package, with extrapolation to 400,000 templates for PBMC samples and to 120,000 templates for tissue samples. Clonality was defined as one minus Pielou's evenness. To identify tissue-enriched TCRs, differential abundance testing was run on productive amino-acid clonotypes with a minimum total count of 5 and an alpha of 0.1. The Jaccard Index and the Morisita Overlap Index were used to measure repertoire overlap between compartments. GLIPH clustered TCR beta CDR3s with public tetramer-defined viral CDR3s; viral motifs required at least three viral sequences plus V-gene enrichment. Imported from immuneACCESS, the table was reduced by TCRdb to in-frame sequences with V and J called. These copies leave out some clones; in studies compared against another copy, an unresolved V gene accounts for under half, and the cause of the remainder is not known. V, J and clone size derive from that table, while D and trimming were established from the DNA sequence. For this sample the table gives around 10,000 clones, of which less than 60% were detected only once. Approximately 4.2% of the sample belongs to the ten largest clones.

Overall results and qualifications from the work: Longer overall survival was associated with higher T cell density in blood, whereas shorter survival was associated with higher clonality in adjacent lung. Uninvolved tumor-adjacent lung showed the highest T cell clonality, higher than tumor, which suggests more focused antigenic responses in the uninvolved tumor-adjacent lung. Because of the exploratory design, TCR variables were selected using unadjusted p-values without false-discovery rate correction. A median of roughly 60 of the top 100 tumor clones were detected in paired uninvolved adjacent lung, and 25 to 35 of these tumor clones were also found among the top 100 clones of the paired uninvolved adjacent lung. Because multi-region tumor sequencing was not performed, intratumor heterogeneity could not be ruled out.

The clonotype comes from a woman aged 40 to 75 with stage II squamous cell lung carcinoma. The chain is made from TRBV30 and TRBJ1-1, with 7 bases matching TRBD1. Material: lymph node tissue, obtained before any cancer treatment. The CDR3 region: CAWRWRTGAFF. The sequenced DNA is TGTGCCTGGAGGTGGCGGACAGGAGCTTTCTTT.